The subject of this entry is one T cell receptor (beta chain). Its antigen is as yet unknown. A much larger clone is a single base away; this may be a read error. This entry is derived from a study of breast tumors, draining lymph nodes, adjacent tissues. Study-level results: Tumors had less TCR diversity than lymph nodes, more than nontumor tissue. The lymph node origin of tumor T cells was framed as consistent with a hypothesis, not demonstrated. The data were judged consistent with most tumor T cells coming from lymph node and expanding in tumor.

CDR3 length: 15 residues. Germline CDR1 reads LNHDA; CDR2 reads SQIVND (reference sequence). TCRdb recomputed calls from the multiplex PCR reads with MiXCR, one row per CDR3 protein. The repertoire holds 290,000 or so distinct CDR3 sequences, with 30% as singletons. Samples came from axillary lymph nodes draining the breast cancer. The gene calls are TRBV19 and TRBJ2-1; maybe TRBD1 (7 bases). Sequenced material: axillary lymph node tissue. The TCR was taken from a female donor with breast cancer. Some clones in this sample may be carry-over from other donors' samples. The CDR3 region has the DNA TGTGCCAGTAGATCGGGGGACAGCTTCTACAATGAGCTGTTCTTC. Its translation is CASRSGDSFYNELFF.